What follows are 19 T cell receptor beta chains derived from one specimen sequenced in a study of lymphopenia after photon versus proton radiotherapy. Method: immunoSEQ multiplex PCR; TCRdb's copy keeps in-frame clones and lacks some. The table has approximately 20,000 clones, 75% to 95% seen once; the top ten hold around 6.3%. This specimen consisted of peripheral blood, obtained from a patient treated with photon-based radiotherapy. These receptors all stem from a man between 60 and 75 years old with pancreatic cancer.

The sample holds one count of this clone. The chain carries TRBV6-5 and TRBJ1-2; D unclear. From germline, CDR1 is MNHEY and CDR2 SVGAGI. The CDR3 is made up of 13 amino acids. The V end was cut by 0 bases, the J end by 2 bases, with 4 bases between. In DNA, the CDR3 is TGTGCCAGCAGTTACTCGTGGAACTATGGCTACACCTTC. Residues: CASSYSWNYGYTF.

The chain is built from TRBV10-1 and TRBJ2-7; weak D call: TRBD1 (5 bases). Germline values: CDR1 WNHNN, CDR2 SYGVQD (reference sequence). Trimming took off 1 base at V and 6 bases at J, with 10 bases between the two ends. CDR3 size: 13 residues. The CDR3 reads CASSEYLQGEQYF. CDR3 DNA: TGCGCCAGCAGTGAGTATCTTCAGGGCGAGCAGTACTTC.

The chain has TRBV30 and TRBJ1-5; D uncertain. The germline V and J ends were trimmed by 1 base and 6 bases, with 7 bases remaining between them. Germline V lookup: CDR1 GTSNPN, CDR2 SVGIG (reference sequence). This CDR3 has 12 amino acids. CDR3 region: CAWSDWSQPQHF. For the CDR3, the DNA is TGTGCCTGGAGTGACTGGTCTCAGCCCCAGCATTTT.

The chain recombines TRBV5-1 with TRBJ2-5; D uncertain. Deletions cut 0 bases from V and 3 bases from J, with 3 bases between. This CDR3 contains 12 residues. Germline assignment: CDR1 SGHRS and CDR2 YFSETQ. The CDR3 DNA sequence: TGCGCCAGCAGCTTGGAGGAAGAGACCCAGTACTTC. As protein: CASSLEEETQYF.

The CDR3 DNA reads TGTGCCACCAGCACTGCCTCAAATTCACCCCTCCACTTT. The encoded protein is CATSTASNSPLHF. The chain carries TRBV15 and TRBJ1-6; no firm D call. With 4 bases removed from V and 7 bases from J, the gap between germline ends came to 8 bases. Per the germline V gene, CDR1 is LNHNV and CDR2 is YYDKDF (reference sequence). The CDR3 is 13 residues long.

The rearrangement joins TRBV30 to TRBJ2-7, with a tentative D call TRBD1 (5 bases). Trimming pared 7 bases from V and 4 bases from J, leaving 8 bases between. The length of the CDR3 is 10 residues. The germline V gene encodes CDR1 GTSNPN and CDR2 SVGIG (reference sequence). CDR3 residues: CALGVYEQYF. In DNA, the CDR3 is TGTGCCTTAGGGGTTTACGAGCAGTACTTC.

The rearrangement joins TRBV25-1 to TRBJ1-2; D is unclear. The CDR3 consists of 13 residues. The ends were cut back, 5 bases at V and 4 bases at J, with 11 bases in the middle. Germline lookup yields CDR1 MGHDK and CDR2 SYGVNS. The CDR3 DNA sequence: TGTGCCAGCAGTAGGCAAGGGTTCTATGGCTACACCTTC. It yields the protein CASSRQGFYGYTF.

This chain links TRBV4-2 with TRBJ2-7; D ambiguous. Trimming left V 4 bases short and J 0 bases short, with 4 bases between. CDR3 length: 12 amino acids. CDR1 LGHNA and CDR2 YNFKEQ come from the germline V gene. The CDR3 loop is CASSLSSYEQYF. The CDR3 DNA reads TGTGCCAGCAGCCTCAGCTCCTACGAGCAGTACTTC.

The chain links TRBV25-1 to TRBJ2-5; D perhaps matches TRBD2 (5 bases). Germline-derived CDR1 and CDR2 are MGHDK and SYGVNS. V shed 1 base and J shed 0 bases, with 9 bases lying between them. The CDR3 runs to 15 residues. DNA of the CDR3: TGTGCCAGCAGTGAATTCGGAGGATACCAAGAGACCCAGTACTTC. It translates to CASSEFGGYQETQYF.

The genes are TRBV6-6 and TRBJ2-2; 8 nucleotides agree with TRBD1. V lost 2 bases to trimming and J lost 4 bases; unmatched junction nucleotides: 3. The CDR3 covers 15 residues. Germline CDR1 and CDR2: MNHNY and SVGAGI (reference sequence). As DNA, the CDR3 is TGTGCCAGCAGTTACGCAGGACAGGGCACCGGGGAGCTGTTTTTT. Translated, it gives CASSYAGQGTGELFF.

The CDR3 spells CASKRDGVNEQYF. The DNA for the CDR3 is TGTGCCAGCAAGCGGGACGGCGTCAACGAGCAGTACTTC. The V gene is TRBV6-5, the J gene TRBJ2-7; 7 bases fit TRBD2. Trimming at V came to 7 bases and at J to 5 bases, leaving 8 bases not matched to a gene. Germline CDR1 MNHEY, CDR2 SVGAGI. The CDR3 covers 13 residues.

This chain connects TRBV13 to TRBJ2-5; TRBD2 aligns across 7 bases. From germline, CDR1 is PRHDT and CDR2 FYEKMQ (reference sequence). The CDR3 is made up of 15 amino acids. V lost 5 bases to trimming and J lost 3 bases; unmatched junction nucleotides: 9. The CDR3 DNA reads TGTGCCAGCAGCGTAGCCGGCACTAGCGAAGAGACCCAGTACTTC. Translation gives CASSVAGTSEETQYF.

The chain uses TRBV30 and TRBJ1-2; D is perhaps TRBD1 (5 bases). V lost 4 bases and J 8 bases, leaving 17 bases between the germline ends. This CDR3 is built from 13 residues. The germline CDR1 and CDR2 sequences are GTSNPN and SVGIG (reference sequence). This chain's CDR3 is CAWIPGLAYGYTF. The CDR3 DNA is TGTGCCTGGATACCGGGACTAGCCTACGGCTACACCTTC.

The V gene is TRBV4-1, the J gene TRBJ1-1; possible D gene TRBD1, 6 bases. The CDR3 has 16 amino acids. Trimming removed 4 bases from V and 1 base from J, with 16 bases in between. Germline V gene lookup returns CDR1 MGHRA and CDR2 YSYEKL. The DNA for the CDR3 is TGCGCCAGCAGCCCGTTGGGGACAAGGTCGAACACTGAAGCTTTCTTT. Protein product: CASSPLGTRSNTEAFF.

This CDR3 is CASSPGQGYKSPLHF. The CDR3 coding sequence is TGTGCCAGCAGCCCTGGACAGGGATACAAGTCACCCCTCCACTTT. The rearrangement links TRBV5-6 to TRBJ1-6, with 8 nucleotides matching TRBD1. This CDR3 comprises 15 residues. V was pared by 4 bases and J by 10 bases, with 10 bases of the junction left unmatched. Germline V gene sequence: CDR1 SGHDT, CDR2 YYEEEE.

The V gene is TRBV30, the J gene TRBJ2-5; 7 nucleotides line up with TRBD2. Trimming at V came to 5 bases and at J to 5 bases, leaving 11 bases not matched to a gene. The CDR3 length is 14 residues. Germline-derived CDR1 and CDR2 are GTSNPN and SVGIG (reference sequence). The CDR3 sequence is CAWDVSGARETQYF. CDR3 coding DNA: TGTGCCTGGGACGTAAGCGGGGCTCGGGAGACCCAGTACTTC.

J is TRBJ1-4 and V is TRBV5-4; 9 bases are a match to TRBD1. Germline lookup yields CDR1 SGHNT and CDR2 YYREEE (reference sequence). The CDR3 consists of 15 residues. V lost 4 bases and J lost 4; bases outside the gene matches: 5. CDR3 protein: CASSPGTGINEKLFF. DNA of the CDR3: TGTGCCAGCAGCCCGGGGACAGGGATTAATGAAAAACTGTTTTTT.

CDR3 DNA: TGTGCCACCAGCAGAGAGGCCAGCAACACAGATACGCAGTATTTT. It specifies CATSREASNTDTQYF. V and J are TRBV15 and TRBJ2-3; D gene uncertain. Trimming stripped 0 bases from V and 2 bases from J, with 9 bases between. The CDR3 contains 15 residues. The germline V gene encodes CDR1 LNHNV and CDR2 YYDKDF (reference sequence).

V is TRBV9 and J is TRBJ1-5; 8 bases are shared with TRBD1. There are 18 residues in the CDR3. Germline CDR1 reads SGDLS; CDR2 reads YYNGEE. V gave up 0 bases and J gave up 2 bases; unmatched junction bases: 10. CDR3 protein: CASSVEERTGTGNQPQHF. CDR3 bases: TGTGCCAGCAGCGTAGAGGAGAGGACAGGGACGGGCAATCAGCCCCAGCATTTT.